This TCR beta chain appears in the sequencing data of a study of blood T cell repertoires in COVID-19. Study details: The United States, Italy and Spain were the sources of the acute and convalescent COVID-19 samples.

The germline CDR1 and CDR2 sequences are SGHNT and YYREEE (reference sequence). J gave up 1 base and V 0 bases, and 12 bases lay outside the gene matches. CDR3 length: 18 amino acids. Clones were read by immunoSEQ multiplex PCR, and TCRdb kept only the in-frame ones, dropping some. The sample contains about 200,000 clones, approximately 84% of which appear only once. Sequences were obtained from peripheral blood. The chain carries TRBV5-4 and TRBJ2-5; the match to TRBD2 covers 7 bases. The TCR originated in a man aged 40-49 years with active or convalescent COVID-19. CDR3 coding DNA: TGTGCCAGCAGCTTGGGGGGGGGACGGAGTTCTCGCCAAGAGACCCAGTACTTC. Encoded protein: CASSLGGGRSSRQETQYF.